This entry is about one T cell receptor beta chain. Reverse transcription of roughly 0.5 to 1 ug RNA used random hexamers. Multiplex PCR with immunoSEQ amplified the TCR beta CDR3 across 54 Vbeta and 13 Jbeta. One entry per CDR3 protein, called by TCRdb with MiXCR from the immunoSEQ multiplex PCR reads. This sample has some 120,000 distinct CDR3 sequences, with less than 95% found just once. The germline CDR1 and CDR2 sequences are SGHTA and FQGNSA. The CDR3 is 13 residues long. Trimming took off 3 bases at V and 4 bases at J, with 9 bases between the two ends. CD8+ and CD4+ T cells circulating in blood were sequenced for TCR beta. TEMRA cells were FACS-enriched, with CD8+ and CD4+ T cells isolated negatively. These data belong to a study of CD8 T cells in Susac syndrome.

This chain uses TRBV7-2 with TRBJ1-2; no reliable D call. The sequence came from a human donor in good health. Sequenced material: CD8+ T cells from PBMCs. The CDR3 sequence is CASSFDQSYGYTF. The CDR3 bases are TGTGCCAGCAGCTTTGACCAGAGCTATGGCTACACCTTC.